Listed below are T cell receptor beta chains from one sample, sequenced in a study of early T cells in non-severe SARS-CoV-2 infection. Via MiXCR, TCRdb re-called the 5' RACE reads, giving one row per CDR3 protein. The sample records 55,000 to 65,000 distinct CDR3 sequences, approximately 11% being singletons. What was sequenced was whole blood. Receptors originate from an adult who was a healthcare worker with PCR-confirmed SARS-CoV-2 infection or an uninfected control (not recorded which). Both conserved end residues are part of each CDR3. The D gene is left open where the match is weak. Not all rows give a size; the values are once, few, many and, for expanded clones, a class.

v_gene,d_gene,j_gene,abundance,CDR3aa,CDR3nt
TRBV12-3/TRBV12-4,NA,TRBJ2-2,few,CASSFRDWGGELFF,TGTGCCAGCAGTTTCCGGGACTGGGGCGGGGAGCTGTTTTTT
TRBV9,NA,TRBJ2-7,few,CASSELTGVSVREQYF,TGTGCCAGCAGCGAGCTCACGGGGGTCTCTGTTAGGGAGCAGTACTTC
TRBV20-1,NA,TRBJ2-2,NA,CSATHGVSTGELFF,TGCAGTGCTACTCATGGAGTTAGCACCGGGGAGCTGTTTTTT
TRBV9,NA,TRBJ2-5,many,CASSANPGDETQYF,TGTGCCAGCAGCGCAAACCCAGGTGACGAGACCCAGTACTTC
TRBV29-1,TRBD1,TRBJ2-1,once,CSVIGTDSYNEQFF,TGCAGCGTCATCGGGACAGACTCCTACAATGAGCAGTTCTTC
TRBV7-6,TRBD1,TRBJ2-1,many,CASSLGALRGRFNEQFF,TGTGCCAGCAGCTTAGGAGCTTTAAGGGGGCGCTTCAATGAGCAGTTCTTC
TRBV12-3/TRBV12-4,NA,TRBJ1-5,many,CASSLWGRNQPQHF,TGTGCCAGCAGTTTATGGGGACGCAATCAGCCCCAGCATTTT
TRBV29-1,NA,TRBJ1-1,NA,CSVVHRAEGSDTEAFF,TGCAGCGTCGTTCACAGGGCGGAGGGATCGGACACTGAAGCTTTCTTT
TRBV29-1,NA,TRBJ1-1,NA,CSAGDTEAFF,TGCAGCGCCGGGGACACTGAAGCTTTCTTT
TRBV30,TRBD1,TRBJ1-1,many,CAWSALTGDGTEAFF,TGTGCCTGGAGTGCTCTGACAGGGGATGGCACTGAAGCTTTCTTT
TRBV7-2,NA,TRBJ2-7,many,CASSLESATPSYEQYF,TGTGCCAGCAGCTTAGAATCGGCCACTCCCAGCTACGAGCAGTACTTC
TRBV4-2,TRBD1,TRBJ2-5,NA,CASRRTGAGETQYF,TGTGCCAGCAGAAGGACAGGGGCGGGGGAGACCCAGTACTTC
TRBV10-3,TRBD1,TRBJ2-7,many,CAISNRGAYEQYF,TGTGCCATCAGCAACAGGGGCGCCTACGAGCAGTACTTC
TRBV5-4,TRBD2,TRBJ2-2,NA,CASSPSGGNTGELFF,TGTGCCAGCAGCCCTAGCGGGGGGAACACCGGGGAGCTGTTTTTT
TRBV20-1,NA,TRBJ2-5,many,CSARDMGLETQYF,TGCAGTGCTAGAGATATGGGCTTGGAGACCCAGTACTTC
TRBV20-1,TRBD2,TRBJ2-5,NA,CSARVAGGKLWDVETQYF,TGCAGTGCTAGAGTAGCGGGGGGGAAACTATGGGACGTGGAGACCCAGTACTTC
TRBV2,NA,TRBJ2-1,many,CASSELVTDSNEQFF,TGTGCCAGCAGTGAACTAGTGACAGACTCCAATGAGCAGTTCTTC
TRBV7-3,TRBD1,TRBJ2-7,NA,CASSSSGGYEQYF,TGTGCCAGCAGCTCATCAGGGGGTTACGAGCAGTACTTC
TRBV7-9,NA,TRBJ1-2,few,CASSLIVGYGYTF,TGTGCCAGCAGCTTAATAGTAGGCTATGGCTACACCTTC
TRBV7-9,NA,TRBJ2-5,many,CASSLGRIQETQYF,TGTGCCAGCAGCTTAGGACGTATCCAAGAGACCCAGTACTTC
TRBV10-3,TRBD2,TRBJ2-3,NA,CAISSTSGGDTQYF,TGTGCCATCAGCTCGACTAGCGGGGGAGATACGCAGTATTTT
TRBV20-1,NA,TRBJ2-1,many,CSARDTLKKGQFF,TGCAGTGCTAGAGATACATTAAAGAAGGGGCAGTTCTTC
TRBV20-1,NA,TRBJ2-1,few,CSAETPTTYNEQFF,TGCAGTGCCGAGACCCCAACAACTTACAATGAGCAGTTCTTC
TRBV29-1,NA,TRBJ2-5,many,CSVKTHSVEGTQYF,TGCAGCGTTAAAACCCACAGTGTTGAGGGGACCCAGTACTTC
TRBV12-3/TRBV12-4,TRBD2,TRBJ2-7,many,CASSFWGGSYEQYF,TGTGCCAGCAGTTTTTGGGGGGGCTCCTACGAGCAGTACTTC
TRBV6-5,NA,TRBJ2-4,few,CASSYSRSLAKNIQYF,TGTGCCAGCAGTTACTCGCGGAGCCTAGCCAAAAACATTCAGTACTTC
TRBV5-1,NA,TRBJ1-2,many,CASSQDVNNYGYTF,TGCGCCAGCAGCCAGGACGTAAATAACTATGGCTACACCTTC
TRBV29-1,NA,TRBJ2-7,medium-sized,CSVVLSYEQYF,TGCAGCGTTGTGCTTTCCTACGAGCAGTACTTC
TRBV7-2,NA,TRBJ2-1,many,CASTPLGARDEQFF,TGTGCCAGCACCCCCCTGGGGGCCAGGGACGAGCAGTTCTTC